This TCR beta chain is drawn from a study of blood T cell repertoires in COVID-19. Clones were read by immunoSEQ multiplex PCR, and TCRdb kept only the in-frame ones, dropping some. This table holds some 220,000 clones, 80% found once. CDR3 length: 14 amino acids. V was trimmed by 1 base and J by 9 bases, leaving 10 bases between them. The germline V gene has CDR1 SGHAT and CDR2 FQNNGV. The chain carries TRBV11-2 and TRBJ1-6; possible D gene TRBD1, 5 bases. What was sequenced was peripheral blood. This clonotype was sampled from a human donor in a cohort sampled during active COVID-19. The CDR3 is CASSLGGGRSPLHF. The CDR3 region has the DNA TGTGCCAGCAGCTTAGGGGGGGGACGTTCACCCCTCCACTTT.